This record looks at one TCR beta chain sequence and its context. One end of the junction varies from germline; a read error may be responsible. The treatment is: some 20 received Ad26.COV2.S at low or high dose, single or two shots; about 5 received placebo; per-sample allocation not given. All samples were drawn on day 63, counting from the first vaccine or placebo injection. Sequencing used immunoSEQ multiplex PCR; TCRdb keeps in-frame clones, though not all of them. The repertoire has about 400,000 clones, approximately 87% of them found once; the top ten carry approximately 4%. The entry originates in a study of Ad26.COV2.S vaccination and SARS-CoV-2 variants. CDR3 length equals 15 residues. From germline, CDR1 is MNHEY and CDR2 SVGEGT.

This chain connects TRBV6-2 or TRBV6-3 to TRBJ1-1; TRBD1 might be the D (5 bases). The origin of this receptor is a person between 18 and 60 years old who received the Ad26.COV2.S COVID-19 vaccine or a placebo. The sequencing used peripheral blood, collected in a trial of Ad26.COV2.S vaccine versus placebo. CDR3 bases: TGTGCCAGCAGATACTACAACAGGAGAAGCACTGAAGCTTTCTTT. This encodes CASRYYNRRSTEAFF.